The entry below describes one T cell receptor (beta chain). This CDR3 region has 15 residues. Germline-derived CDR1 and CDR2 are MNHEY and SVGAGI. The V and J ends lost 6 bases and 4 bases, in that order; junction bases with no gene match: 9. The sample comes from a study of control samples from healthy donors and cancer patients. Data came from immunoSEQ multiplex PCR; TCRdb stores just in-frame clones and leaves some out. This table holds 95,000 to 150,000 clones, over 75% found once. This chain connects TRBV6-5 to TRBJ2-1, with TRBD1 matching 7 bases. This sequence was found in a man in his late teens or twenties in good health. What was sequenced was blood. The CDR3 region is CASRGTAISYNEQFF. The CDR3 coding sequence is TGTGCCAGCAGAGGGACAGCCATCTCTTACAATGAGCAGTTCTTC.